In its sample, the clone carrying this T cell receptor beta chain was seen many times. The antigen is not known. The source of the sample is a study of Graves' ophthalmopathy and Graves' hyperthyroidism. Researchers took RNA transcripts and amplified TCR beta CDR3 regions from them. An opening RT-PCR round employed HTBI primers and preceded a second-round multiplex PCR. TCRdb used MiXCR to reprocess the multiplex PCR reads, holding one entry per CDR3 protein. The table lists about 620,000 distinct CDR3 sequences, over 20% of them singletons. Points from the study as a whole: Also, most clonotypes expanded in the thyroid above 0.001 frequency appeared in blood.

No progression to ophthalmopathy over 18 months defined stable hyperthyroidism. Germline V gene sequence: CDR1 GTSNPN, CDR2 SVGIG (reference sequence). The CDR3 contains 12 residues. V lost 0 bases to trimming and J lost 6 bases, with 6 bases between them. The chain is built from TRBV30 and TRBJ1-3; D gene unclear. This clonotype originated in a woman under 30 with stable Graves' hyperthyroidism. Some clones in this sample may be carry-over from other donors' samples. The sequenced material came from peripheral blood. Written as DNA, the CDR3 is TGTGCCTGGAGTGTATGGGAAAACACCATATATTTT. This sequence encodes CAWSVWENTIYF.